The present T cell receptor (beta chain) was sequenced within a study of CD8 T cells in Susac syndrome. The overall study: Clinically active disease was present in five or six of the sequenced Susac syndrome patients. Roughly 8 of these patients were in remission. At blood draw, Susac syndrome patients were therapy-naive, on corticosteroids, or on intravenous immunoglobulin alone.

V shed 6 bases and J shed 2 bases, with 11 bases lying between them. The CDR3 is 12 residues long. Germline assignment: CDR1 SQVTM and CDR2 ANQGSEA. Reverse transcription of roughly 0.5 to 1 ug RNA used random hexamers. The immunoSEQ assay covered 54 Vbeta and 13 Jbeta segments for CDR3. TCRdb re-derived calls from the immunoSEQ multiplex PCR reads in MiXCR, one entry per CDR3 protein. The sample shows 70,000 to 85,000 distinct CDR3 sequences, about 95% of them seen only once. The TEMRA cells underwent FACS enrichment, while the CD8+ and CD4+ T cells underwent negative isolation. The material sequenced was CD8+ T cells from PBMCs. The chain combines TRBV29-1 with TRBJ2-7, with D perhaps TRBD2 (5 bases). The sequence came from a human donor with Susac syndrome. Written as DNA, the CDR3 is TGCAGCGTCCGAGCGGAGACCTACGAGCAGTACTTC. Translation gives CSVRAETYEQYF.